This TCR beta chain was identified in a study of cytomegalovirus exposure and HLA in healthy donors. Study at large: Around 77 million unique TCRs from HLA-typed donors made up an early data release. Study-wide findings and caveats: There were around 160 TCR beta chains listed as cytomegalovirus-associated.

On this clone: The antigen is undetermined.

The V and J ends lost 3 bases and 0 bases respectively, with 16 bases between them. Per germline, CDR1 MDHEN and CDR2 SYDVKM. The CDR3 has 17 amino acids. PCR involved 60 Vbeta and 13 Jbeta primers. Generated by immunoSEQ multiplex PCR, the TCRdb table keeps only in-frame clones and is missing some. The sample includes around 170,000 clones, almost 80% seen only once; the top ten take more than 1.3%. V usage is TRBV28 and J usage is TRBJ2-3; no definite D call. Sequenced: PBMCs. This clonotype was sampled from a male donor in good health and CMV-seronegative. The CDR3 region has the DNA TGTGCCAGCAGTTTTTGGTCTTTGGCTAGGAGCACAGATACGCAGTATTTT. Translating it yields CASSFWSLARSTDTQYF.